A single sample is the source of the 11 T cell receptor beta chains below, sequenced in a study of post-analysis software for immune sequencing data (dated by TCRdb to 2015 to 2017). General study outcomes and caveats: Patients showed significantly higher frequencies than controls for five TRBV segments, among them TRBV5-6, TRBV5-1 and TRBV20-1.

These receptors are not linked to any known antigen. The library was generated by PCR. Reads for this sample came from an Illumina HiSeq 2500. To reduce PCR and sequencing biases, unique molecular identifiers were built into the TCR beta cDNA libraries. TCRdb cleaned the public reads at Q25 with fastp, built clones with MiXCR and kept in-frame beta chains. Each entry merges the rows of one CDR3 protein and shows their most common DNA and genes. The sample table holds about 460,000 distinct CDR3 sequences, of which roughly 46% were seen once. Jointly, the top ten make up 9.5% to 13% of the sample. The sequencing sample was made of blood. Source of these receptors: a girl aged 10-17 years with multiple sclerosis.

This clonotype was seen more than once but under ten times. CDR3 amino acids: CASSGGTQPTYEQYF. In DNA form, the CDR3 reads TGCGCCAGCAGCGGCGGGACCCAGCCTACCTACGAGCAGTACTTC. J is TRBJ2-7 and V is TRBV5-1, with D perhaps TRBD2 (6 bases). This CDR3 is built from 15 residues. Germline lookup yields CDR1 SGHRS and CDR2 YFSETQ. V was trimmed by 4 bases and J by 2 bases, leaving 16 bases between them.

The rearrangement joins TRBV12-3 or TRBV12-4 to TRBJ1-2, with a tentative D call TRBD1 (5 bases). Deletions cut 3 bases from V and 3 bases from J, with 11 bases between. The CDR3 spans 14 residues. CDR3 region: CASSFMGVDYGYTF. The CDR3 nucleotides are TGTGCCAGCAGTTTTATGGGGGTTGACTATGGCTACACCTTC.

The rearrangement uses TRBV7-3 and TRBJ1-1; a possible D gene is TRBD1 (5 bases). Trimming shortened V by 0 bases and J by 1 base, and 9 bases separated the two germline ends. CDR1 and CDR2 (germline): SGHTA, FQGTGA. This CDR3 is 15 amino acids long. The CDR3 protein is CASSLTRGRNTEAFF. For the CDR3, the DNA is TGTGCCAGCAGCTTAACCCGGGGACGGAACACTGAAGCTTTCTTT.

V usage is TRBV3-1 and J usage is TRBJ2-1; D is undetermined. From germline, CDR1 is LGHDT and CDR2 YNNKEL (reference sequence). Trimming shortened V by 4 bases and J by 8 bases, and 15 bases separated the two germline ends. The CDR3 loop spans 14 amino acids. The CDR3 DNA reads TGTGCCAGCAGCCCTCGGGCCACGAACGATGAGCAGTTCTTC. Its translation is CASSPRATNDEQFF.

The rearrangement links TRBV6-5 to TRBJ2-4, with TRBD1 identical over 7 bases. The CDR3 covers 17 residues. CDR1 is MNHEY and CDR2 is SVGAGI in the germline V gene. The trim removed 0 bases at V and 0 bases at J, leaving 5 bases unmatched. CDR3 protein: CASSYSSRGLAKNIQYF. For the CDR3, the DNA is TGTGCCAGCAGTTACTCTTCCAGGGGGTTAGCCAAAAACATTCAGTACTTC.

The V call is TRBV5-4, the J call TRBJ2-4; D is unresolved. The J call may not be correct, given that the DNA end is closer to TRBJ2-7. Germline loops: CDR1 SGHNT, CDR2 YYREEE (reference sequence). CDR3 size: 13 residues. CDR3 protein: CASNFPPGYEQYF. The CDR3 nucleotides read TGTGCCAGCAACTTTCCCCCCGGCTACGAGCAGTACTTC.

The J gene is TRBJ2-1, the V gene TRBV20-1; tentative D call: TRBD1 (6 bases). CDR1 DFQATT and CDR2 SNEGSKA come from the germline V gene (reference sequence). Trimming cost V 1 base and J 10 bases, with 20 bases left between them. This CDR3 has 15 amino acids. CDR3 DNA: TGCAGTGCTAGAGTGCCGAACAGGGCCTCCTACGAGCAGTTCTTC. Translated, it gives CSARVPNRASYEQFF.

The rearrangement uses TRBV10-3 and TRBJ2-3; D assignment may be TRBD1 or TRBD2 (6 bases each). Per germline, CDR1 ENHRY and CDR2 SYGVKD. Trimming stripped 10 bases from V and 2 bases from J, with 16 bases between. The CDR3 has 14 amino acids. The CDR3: CATMRGTVTDTQYF. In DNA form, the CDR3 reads TGTGCCACCATGAGGGGGACTGTCACAGATACGCAGTATTTT.

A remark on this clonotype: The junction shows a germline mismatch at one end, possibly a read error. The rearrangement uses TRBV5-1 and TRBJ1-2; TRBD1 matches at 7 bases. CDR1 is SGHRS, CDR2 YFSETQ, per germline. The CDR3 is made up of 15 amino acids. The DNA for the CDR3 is TGCGCCAGCAGCGAGGGGACAGCAACTAACTGTGGCTACACCTTC. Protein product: CASSEGTATNCGYTF.

The CDR3 DNA follows: TGTGCCAGCAGTGACCTCGGGATAGCGGGAGATGAGCAGTACTTC. It codes for CASSDLGIAGDEQYF. V gene TRBV6-4 combines with J gene TRBJ2-5; 9 bases map to TRBD2. Unmatched junction bases numbered 12, after V lost 2 bases and J lost 11 bases. The CDR3 covers 15 residues. Germline values: CDR1 MRHNA, CDR2 SNTAGT.

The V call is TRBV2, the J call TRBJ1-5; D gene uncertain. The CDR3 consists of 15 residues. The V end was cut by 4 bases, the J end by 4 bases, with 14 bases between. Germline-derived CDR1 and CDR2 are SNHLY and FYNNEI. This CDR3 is CASSALLTANQPQHF. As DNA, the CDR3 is TGTGCCAGCAGTGCTCTATTGACGGCAAATCAGCCCCAGCATTTT.